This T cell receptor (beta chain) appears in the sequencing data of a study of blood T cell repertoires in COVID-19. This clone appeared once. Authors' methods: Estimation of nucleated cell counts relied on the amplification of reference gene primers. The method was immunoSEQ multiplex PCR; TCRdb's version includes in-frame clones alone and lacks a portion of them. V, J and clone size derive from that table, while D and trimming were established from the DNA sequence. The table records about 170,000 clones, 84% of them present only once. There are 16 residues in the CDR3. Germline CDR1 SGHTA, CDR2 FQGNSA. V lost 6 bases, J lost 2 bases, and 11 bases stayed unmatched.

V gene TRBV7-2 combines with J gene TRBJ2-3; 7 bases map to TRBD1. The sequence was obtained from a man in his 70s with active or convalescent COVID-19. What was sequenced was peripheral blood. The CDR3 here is CASRGGAGAFTDTQYF. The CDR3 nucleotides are TGTGCCAGCAGAGGGGGCGCGGGTGCCTTCACAGATACGCAGTATTTT.